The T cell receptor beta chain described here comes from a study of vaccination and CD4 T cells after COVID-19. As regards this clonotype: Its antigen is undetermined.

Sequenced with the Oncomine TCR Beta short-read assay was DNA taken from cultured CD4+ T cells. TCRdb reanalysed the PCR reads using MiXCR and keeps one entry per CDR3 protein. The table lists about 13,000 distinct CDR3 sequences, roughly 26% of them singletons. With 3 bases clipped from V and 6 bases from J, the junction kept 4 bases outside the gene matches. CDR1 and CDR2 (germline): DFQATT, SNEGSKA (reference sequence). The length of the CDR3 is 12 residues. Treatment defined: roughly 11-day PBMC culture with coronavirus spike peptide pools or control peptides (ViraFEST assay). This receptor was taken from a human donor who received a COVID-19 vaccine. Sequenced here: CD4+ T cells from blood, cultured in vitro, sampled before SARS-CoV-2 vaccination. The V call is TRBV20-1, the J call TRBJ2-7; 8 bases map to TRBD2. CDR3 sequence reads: CSARSGGSEQYF. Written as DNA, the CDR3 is TGCAGTGCTAGGAGCGGGGGCAGCGAGCAGTACTTC.